Listed below are T cell receptor beta chains from one sample, sequenced in a study of blood T cell repertoires in COVID-19. Sequencing was performed with immunoSEQ multiplex PCR; in TCRdb, only in-frame clones are kept and a portion is missing. The table lists approximately 300,000 clones, roughly 91% of them singletons. Sequenced sample: peripheral blood. The receptors shown here come from a woman aged 30 to 39 with COVID-19, enrolled during active disease. The conserved cysteine and the conserved F or W are not part of the CDR3 here.

j_call,v_call,cdr3_aa
TRBJ2-1,TRBV18,ASSLGQNNEQF
TRBJ1-1,TRBV28,ASRLPLGANTEAF
TRBJ1-1,TRBV4-1,ASSQADRGLSTEAF
TRBJ2-2,TRBV7-2,ASRSGGVRTGELF
TRBJ1-2,TRBV20-1,SARGGDRTT
TRBJ2-3,TRBV4-1,ASSQDSQPYGTDTQY
TRBJ1-1,TRBV27,ASSTRTGGGNTEAF
TRBJ1-2,TRBV2,ASMRIGRSYT
TRBJ2-3,TRBV28,ASSYHSGGAGADTQY
TRBJ1-2,TRBV6-6,ASSYSNRGQNYGYT
TRBJ1-4,TRBV3-1/TRBV3-2,ASRKGASNEKLF
TRBJ2-7,TRBV2,ASSGAGQGYEQY
TRBJ1-2,TRBV24-1,ATSAGTGAIYGYT
TRBJ1-1,TRBV30,AWSVDRGTEAF
TRBJ2-1,TRBV5-1,ASTTTSGGDEQF
TRBJ1-1,TRBV9,ASSVGGSLNTEAF
TRBJ2-1,TRBV27,ASSFRGTYNEQF
TRBJ2-7,TRBV18,ASSPGTDYEQY
TRBJ1-3,TRBV9,ASSVGLRDRRTRDGNTIY
TRBJ2-3,TRBV5-5,ASSWLAGGPTDTQY
TRBJ1-2,TRBV2,ASTEGRGQGIYGYT
TRBJ1-4,TRBV5-1,ASSLEGQSNEKLF
TRBJ1-2,TRBV6-5,ASSSWTGGAYGYT
TRBJ1-1,TRBV29-1,SAINTVNTEAF
TRBJ1-1,TRBV9,ASSPTGYSEAF
TRBJ2-1,TRBV7-9,ASSPLAGGFREQF
TRBJ2-1,TRBV4-1,ASAAGAISIEQF
TRBJ1-5,TRBV19,ASSSKGGNQPQH